The 23 T cell receptor beta chains below were found in one sample sequenced in a study of blood T cells in healthy people across ages (dated by TCRdb to the mid-2010s). Receptor amplification or capture employed 5' RACE. Instrument used: Illumina HiSeq 2500. A second 7 to 11 cycle PCR used a sample-barcoded 5' primer and a J-beta primer mix. The public reads were reanalyzed by TCRdb: fastp trimming at Q25, MiXCR alignment, in-frame beta chains only. Rows matching on CDR3 protein sequence are summarized as one entry with the most common DNA and genes. Recorded for this sample are about 720,000 distinct CDR3 sequences; around 25% of them occurred a single time. Approximately 3.7% of the sample is held by the ten biggest clonotypes. These sequences were also reported in another study, on T cells of mothers and their children.

The sample consisted of blood. The receptors come from a boy between 10 and 17 years old in good health.

In this sample, this clonotype turned up a few times. The CDR3 region has the DNA TGTGCCAGTCAAGGGGGGGCCAATGAGCAGTTCTTC. Translation gives CASQGGANEQFF. This chain links TRBV25-1 with TRBJ2-1, with D tentatively TRBD2 (7 bases). The CDR3 has 12 amino acids. Deletions cut 9 bases from V and 6 bases from J, with 12 bases between. CDR1 and CDR2 from the germline V gene are MGHDK and SYGVNS. The full variable domain, rest sourced from reference TRBV25-1 and TRBJ2-1, is EADIYQTPRYLVIGTGKKITLECSQTMGHDKMYWYQQDPGMELHLIHYSYGVNSTEKGDLSSESTVSRIRTEHFPLTLESARPSHTSQYLCASQGGANEQFFGPGTRLTVL.

The rearrangement links TRBV15 to TRBJ2-2; unclear D gene. Per the germline V gene, CDR1 is LNHNV and CDR2 is YYDKDF (reference sequence). This CDR3 region has 16 residues. The germline V and J ends were trimmed by 6 bases and 4 bases, with 18 bases remaining between them. CDR3 bases: TGTGCCACCAGAAACGAGCGACTTCTTCCCACCGGGGAGCTGTTTTTT. It translates to CATRNERLLPTGELFF. The whole variable domain, filled in from reference TRBV15 and TRBJ2-2, reads DAMVIQNPRYQVTQFGKPVTLSCSQTLNHNVMYWYQQKSSQAPKLLFHYYDKDFNNEADTPDNFQSRRPNTSFCFLDIRSPGLGDTAMYLCATRNERLLPTGELFFGEGSRLTVL.

This clonotype appeared a few times. The chain is built from TRBV29-1 and TRBJ2-5; a weak D match, TRBD1 (5 bases). The J call may be in error: the DNA end matches TRBJ2-7 better. CDR1 SQVTM and CDR2 ANQGSEA come from the germline V gene. CDR3 length equals 13 residues. The CDR3 DNA sequence: TGCAGCGTTGAAGAGGACATCTCCTACGAGCAGTACTTC. It codes for CSVEEDISYEQYF.

The V and J genes are TRBV2 and TRBJ2-1; D gene unclear. V was cut by 6 bases and J by 8 bases, with 8 bases left in between. Germline V gene sequence: CDR1 SNHLY, CDR2 FYNNEI. The CDR3 consists of 11 residues. The chain's CDR3 is CASRLNDEQFF. In DNA form, the CDR3 reads TGTGCCAGCAGGTTAAACGATGAGCAGTTCTTC. Complete variable domain (other parts from reference TRBV2 and TRBJ2-1): EPEVTQTPSHQVTQMGQEVILRCVPISNHLYFYWYRQILGQKVEFLVSFYNNEISEKSEIFDDQFSVERPDGSNFTLKIRSTKLEDSAMYFCASRLNDEQFFGPGTRLTVL.

The V and J genes are TRBV28 and TRBJ2-5; no firm D call. The CDR3 sequence is 13 residues long. CDR1 is MDHEN, CDR2 SYDVKM, per germline. Trimming took 6 bases from V and 1 from J, leaving 9 bases between them. This CDR3 is CASRIKPQETQYF. In nucleotides, the CDR3 is TGTGCCAGCAGAATTAAGCCCCAAGAGACCCAGTACTTC. Complete variable domain (other parts from reference TRBV28 and TRBJ2-5): DVKVTQSSRYLVKRTGEKVFLECVQDMDHENMFWYRQDPGLGLRLIYFSYDVKMKEKGDIPEGYSVSREKKERFSLILESASTNQTSMYLCASRIKPQETQYFGPGTRLLVL.

This clonotype was seen more than once but under ten times. This chain joins TRBV6-6 and TRBJ2-5; 9 nucleotides agree with TRBD1. The CDR3 contains 14 residues. The trim removed 6 bases at V and 1 base at J, leaving 3 bases unmatched. Germline-derived CDR1 and CDR2 are MNHNY and SVGAGI (reference sequence). The CDR3 DNA reads as TGTGCCAGCAGGCTACAGGGGGCCCAAGAGACCCAGTACTTC. As protein: CASRLQGAQETQYF.

The V and J genes are TRBV6-6 and TRBJ2-3; D is perhaps TRBD2 (7 bases). CDR1 MNHNY and CDR2 SVGAGI come from the germline V gene (reference sequence). CDR3 size: 16 residues. Trimming left V 7 bases short and J 3 bases short, with 20 bases between. CDR3 protein: CASTRPGGLRTDTQYF. CDR3 DNA: TGTGCCAGCACGCGTCCCGGGGGGCTGAGAACAGATACGCAGTATTTT.

The chain carries TRBV6-6 and TRBJ2-3; D gene uncertain. V gave up 4 bases and J gave up 4 bases, with 18 bases separating them. CDR1 and CDR2 (germline): MNHNY, SVGAGI (reference sequence). There are 16 residues in the CDR3. The CDR3 sequence is CASSSRTLRVPDTQYF. The CDR3 DNA reads as TGTGCCAGCAGTTCACGGACCCTCCGGGTCCCAGATACGCAGTATTTT.

This chain joins TRBV6-2 or TRBV6-3 and TRBJ2-5, with D unresolved. The J call is in doubt because the DNA end fits TRBJ2-7 better. CDR1 MNHEY and CDR2 SVGEGT come from the germline V gene. The CDR3 contains 13 residues. The CDR3 protein is CASSLPGLNEQYF. The CDR3 bases are TGTGCCAGCAGCTTACCCGGCTTGAACGAGCAGTACTTC.

This sequence joins TRBV4-2 and TRBJ1-6; 7 bases line up with TRBD1. The CDR3 sequence is 13 residues long. In germline, CDR1 is LGHNA, CDR2 YNFKEQ. Germline trimming cut 3 bases from V and 8 bases from J; bases unmatched to any gene: 1. CDR3 bases: TGTGCCAGCAGCCACGACAGGGATTCACCCCTCCACTTT. Its protein is CASSHDRDSPLHF.

There are a few counts of this clonotype. CDR3 loop: CASSGGLRYEQYF. CDR3 nucleotide sequence: TGTGCCAGCAGCGGAGGGCTCCGTTACGAGCAGTACTTC. The chain uses TRBV7-2 and TRBJ2-7; a possible D gene is TRBD2 (6 bases). Per the germline V gene, CDR1 is SGHTA and CDR2 is FQGNSA. This CDR3 comprises 13 residues. The V gene lost 5 bases and the J gene lost 4 bases, with 12 bases spanning the gap.

This chain uses TRBV3-1 with TRBJ2-3; 10 bases agree with TRBD1. The germline V gene encodes CDR1 LGHDT and CDR2 YNNKEL (reference sequence). After removal of 3 bases from V and 9 bases from J, the junction contained 6 bases not matched to a gene. The CDR3 covers 14 residues. Here the CDR3 reads CASSHGTGESTQYF. As DNA, the CDR3 is TGTGCCAGCAGCCATGGGACAGGGGAGAGCACGCAGTATTTT.

The chain couples TRBV10-3 to TRBJ2-5; TRBD2 matches 8 bases. Trimming cost V 0 bases and J 5 bases; bases outside gene matches: 14. The germline CDR1 and CDR2 sequences are ENHRY and SYGVKD. The CDR3 has 18 amino acids. CDR3 sequence (DNA): TGTGCCATCAGTGAGTCGATGCCTAGCGGGTCGGTCCCGGAGACCCAGTACTTC. It translates to CAISESMPSGSVPETQYF.

The gene calls are TRBV6-2 or TRBV6-3 and TRBJ2-3; TRBD2 is a possible D gene (6 bases). The CDR3 is 14 residues long. Germline loops: CDR1 MNHEY, CDR2 SVGEGT. Trimming took 6 bases from V and 2 from J, leaving 12 bases between them. The CDR3 nucleotides are TGTGCCAGCAGCTATTCTAGCGCCACAGATACGCAGTATTTT. This encodes CASSYSSATDTQYF.

The gene calls are TRBV28 and TRBJ2-2; D tentatively reads TRBD1 or TRBD2 (5 bases each). The CDR3 has 15 residues. The V gene's germline CDR1 is MDHEN and CDR2 SYDVKM. The V gene lost 2 bases and the J gene lost 1 base, with 8 bases spanning the gap. The CDR3 loop is CASSLQGVNTGELFF. In DNA, the CDR3 is TGTGCCAGCAGTTTACAGGGAGTGAACACCGGGGAGCTGTTTTTT.

The chain carries TRBV4-1 and TRBJ1-2; D is undetermined. There are 15 residues in the CDR3. The ends were cut back, 3 bases at V and 6 bases at J, with 17 bases in the middle. Germline V gene sequence: CDR1 MGHRA, CDR2 YSYEKL. The CDR3 DNA sequence: TGCGCCAGCAGCCATGGCCAAGTCCCGACAAATGGCTACACCTTC. Its translation is CASSHGQVPTNGYTF.

This clonotype was seen only a few times. In DNA form, the CDR3 reads TGCGCCAGCAGCTTGGCCGTCATAGCGGGAAACCAAGAGACCCAGTACTTC. Residues: CASSLAVIAGNQETQYF. V usage is TRBV5-1 and J usage is TRBJ2-5, with 8 bases that match TRBD2. This CDR3 comprises 17 residues. V lost 0 bases, J lost 0 bases, and 7 bases stayed unmatched. CDR1 SGHRS and CDR2 YFSETQ come from the germline V gene. Full variable domain (outside the CDR3, taken from reference TRBV5-1 and TRBJ2-5): KAGVTQTPRYLIKTRGQQVTLSCSPISGHRSVSWYQQTPGQGLQFLFEYFSETQRNKGNFPGRFSGRQFSNSRSEMNVSTLELGDSALYLCASSLAVIAGNQETQYFGPGTRLLVL.

The CDR3 protein is CSARGLAAPYEQYF. The CDR3 DNA sequence: TGCAGTGCTAGAGGACTAGCGGCTCCCTACGAGCAGTACTTC. The chain carries TRBV20-1 and TRBJ2-1; 9 bases align to TRBD2. The last part of the DNA fits TRBJ2-7 better; the J call may be wrong. The CDR3 has 14 residues. Germline CDR1 reads DFQATT; CDR2 reads SNEGSKA (reference sequence).

V is TRBV28 and J is TRBJ1-5, with TRBD1 matching 12 bases. The CDR3 runs to 15 residues. The germline V gene encodes CDR1 MDHEN and CDR2 SYDVKM. After removal of 4 bases from V and 11 bases from J, the junction contained 9 bases not matched to a gene. Written as DNA, the CDR3 is TGTGCCAGCAGTTCAGGGACAGGGGGCCTACGATCCCAGCATTTT. This gives the protein CASSSGTGGLRSQHF.

This rearrangement joins TRBV30 to TRBJ1-5; D is unresolved. Germline V gene data show CDR1 as GTSNPN and CDR2 as SVGIG (reference sequence). V lost 1 base to trimming and J lost 3 bases, with 10 bases between them. This CDR3 has 14 residues. Written as DNA, the CDR3 is TGTGCCTGGAGTGCGCAAGCTCACAATCAGCCCCAGCATTTT. Translated: CAWSAQAHNQPQHF.

The V gene is TRBV28, the J gene TRBJ1-1; D call uncertain. Germline values: CDR1 MDHEN, CDR2 SYDVKM. With 7 bases removed from V and 2 bases from J, the gap between germline ends came to 11 bases. The CDR3 sequence is 13 residues long. In DNA, the CDR3 is TGTGCCAGCAAAGGCAGCCTTAACACTGAAGCTTTCTTT. Amino acid sequence: CASKGSLNTEAFF. Looking up the rest from reference TRBV28 and TRBJ1-1 gives the full variable domain: DVKVTQSSRYLVKRTGEKVFLECVQDMDHENMFWYRQDPGLGLRLIYFSYDVKMKEKGDIPEGYSVSREKKERFSLILESASTNQTSMYLCASKGSLNTEAFFGQGTRLTVV.

The chain has TRBV15 and TRBJ2-3, with 8 positions matching TRBD2. The CDR3 covers 15 residues. The ends lost 8 bases at V and 2 bases at J; junction bases unmatched: 9. CDR1 is LNHNV, CDR2 YYDKDF, per germline (reference sequence). The CDR3 loop is CATRQAGGNTDTQYF. DNA of the CDR3: TGTGCCACCCGTCAGGCGGGGGGAAACACAGATACGCAGTATTTT.

There are a few counts of this clonotype. This sequence joins TRBV12-3 or TRBV12-4 and TRBJ1-4; TRBD1 matches 7 bases. This CDR3 spans 15 amino acids. J was trimmed by 3 bases and V by 6 bases; bases with no gene match: 7. CDR3 residues: CASRPYRGPNEKLFF. The CDR3 DNA reads TGTGCCAGCAGACCCTACAGGGGACCTAATGAAAAACTGTTTTTT.